A selection of T cell receptor beta chains follows, all from one sample in a study of blood T cells in healthy people across ages. From the 5' RACE reads, TCRdb called clonotypes with MiXCR, one entry per CDR3 protein. The sample gives 890,000 or so distinct CDR3 sequences, approximately 65% of which show up once; approximately 30% is in the top ten. Sequenced: blood. The receptors derive from a young man in good health. CDR3s include the opening cysteine and the closing phenylalanine or tryptophan. The D gene is left open where the match is weak. Size tells how often a clone was seen (once, few, many) or the class of an expanded clone, and some rows leave it out.

>TRBV2|NA|TRBJ2-5|NA
TGTGCCGGAGAGAAGTTGGCAGAGACCCAGTACTTC
CAGEKLAETQYF
>TRBV7-2|NA|TRBJ1-5|NA
TGTGCCAGCAGCCCGACGGACTCCTGGCCCCAGCATTTT
CASSPTDSWPQHF
>TRBV7-2|NA|TRBJ2-1|once
TGTGCCAGCAGCCCCGAAGGCGGTGGGTGGAATGAGCAGTTCTTC
CASSPEGGGWNEQFF
>TRBV7-3|TRBD2|TRBJ2-1|NA
TGTGCCAGCAGCTTAGATAGCGGGTCAGCCAATGAGCAGTTCTTC
CASSLDSGSANEQFF
>TRBV28|NA|TRBJ2-3|NA
TGTGCCAGCATCTCAAGGGGCCGCACAGATACGCAGTATTTT
CASISRGRTDTQYF
>TRBV7-6|TRBD1|TRBJ1-2|NA
TGTGCCAGCAGCACGGGACAGGGGCCGGGAGGCTACACCTTC
CASSTGQGPGGYTF
>TRBV4-2|TRBD1|TRBJ1-1|NA
TGTGCCAGCAGCCAGGGGACAGCCAACATGAACACTGAAGCTTTCTTT
CASSQGTANMNTEAFF
>TRBV20-1|NA|TRBJ2-7|NA
TGCAGTGCTGGGGACGGACAGAGCTACGAGCAGTACTTC
CSAGDGQSYEQYF
>TRBV4-2|TRBD1|TRBJ2-1|NA
TGTGCCAGCAGCCGAGTACAGGGGGCGTCAGGTGCCGGGGTACGGGGTAATGAGCAGTTCTTC
CASSRVQGASGAGVRGNEQFF
>TRBV7-2|NA|TRBJ2-7|few
TGTGCCAGCAGCTTAAGAGTCGGGTACGAGCAGTACTTC
CASSLRVGYEQYF
>TRBV7-3|NA|TRBJ2-6|NA
TGTGCCAGCAGCGGCCAGACAGGTTCTGGGGCCAACGTCCTGACTTTC
CASSGQTGSGANVLTF